The clone carrying this T cell receptor (beta chain) was seen repeatedly, ten times or more. Its antigen is undetermined. These data come from a study of prognosis after radiotherapy for stage I lung cancer. Study context: Radiotherapy used SBRT, divided into 3 to 5 fractions and reaching a biologically effective dose of at least 100 Gy.

Genomic DNA served as the source from which two-round multiplex PCR generated TCR beta CDR3 amplicons. The authors ran first-round PCR with primers specific to each TRBV and TRBJ gene. Via MiXCR, TCRdb re-called the multiplex PCR reads, giving one row per CDR3 protein. Among some 27,000 distinct CDR3 sequences listed, around 31% were seen once. Trimming took off 0 bases at V and 6 bases at J, with 14 bases between the two ends. There are 14 residues in the CDR3. The germline V gene encodes CDR1 GTSNPN and CDR2 SVGIG (reference sequence). The patients, a group without prior chemotherapy, radiotherapy or other malignancies, were all node-negative on CT and PET/CT. Findings of the study overall: Unique TCR clone counts fell after stereotactic body radiation therapy, median 10,088 versus 6,861.

J is TRBJ1-2 and V is TRBV30, with TRBD1 as a possible D gene (6 bases). The sequence was collected from a donor aged 50 or older with non-small cell lung cancer. Sequences were derived from PBMCs, sampled before or after stereotactic body radiation therapy (not recorded which). The chain's CDR3 is CAWSVTGAVNGYTF. CDR3 bases: TGTGCCTGGAGTGTAACGGGGGCCGTGAATGGCTACACCTTC.